The 17 T cell receptor beta chains below all came from one sample that was sequenced in a study of shared clonotypes between healthy human individuals. Only CD45RO-negative cells positively selected for CCR7 counted as naive CD8 cells, so terminally differentiated effector memory CD45RA+ cells were excluded. Data came from immunoSEQ multiplex PCR; TCRdb stores just in-frame clones and leaves some out. The sample shows millions of clones, under 95% of them seen only once. Material: naive CD8+ T cells from PBMCs. The receptors stem from a man younger than 35 in good health. Some clones in this sample may be carry-over from other donors' samples.

CDR3 sequence (DNA): TGTGCCAGCAGCGTAGTAGGATCCGGTAACAATGAGCAGTTCTTC. The encoded protein is CASSVVGSGNNEQFF. V and J are TRBV9 and TRBJ2-1; D gene uncertain. Trimming removed 0 bases at V and 5 bases at J, with 12 bases between. This CDR3 is 15 amino acids long. Germline CDR1 reads SGDLS; CDR2 reads YYNGEE.

The genes are TRBV7-8 and TRBJ2-1, with D perhaps TRBD2 (7 bases). The CDR3 has 14 residues. The V gene's germline CDR1 is SGHVS and CDR2 FQNEAQ. Trimming cost V 1 base and J 6 bases, with 10 bases left between them. CDR3 nucleotide sequence: TGTGCCAGCAGCTTAGAAAGGGGGGGCAATGAGCAGTTCTTC. Protein sequence: CASSLERGGNEQFF.

The V gene is TRBV29-1, the J gene TRBJ2-2, with 8 positions matching TRBD2. Germline V lookup: CDR1 SQVTM, CDR2 ANQGSEA. V lost 7 bases, J lost 6 bases, and 7 bases stayed unmatched. There are 13 residues in the CDR3. The chain's CDR3 is CSALGGAAGELFF. Written as DNA, the CDR3 is TGCAGCGCCCTCGGGGGGGCAGCCGGGGAGCTGTTTTTT.

The gene calls are TRBV2 and TRBJ2-5; possible D gene TRBD2, 6 bases. The CDR3 is 15 amino acids. CDR1 is SNHLY and CDR2 is FYNNEI in the germline V gene. Trimming left V 2 bases short and J 3 bases short, with 13 bases between. DNA for the CDR3: TGTGCCAGCAGTGAATTACGGGAGACCAAAGAGACCCAGTACTTC. Translated, it gives CASSELRETKETQYF.

This clone appeared a single time. The chain is built from TRBV28 and TRBJ2-7; D ambiguous. With 2 bases removed from V and 4 bases from J, the gap between germline ends came to 21 bases. The germline gives CDR1 MDHEN, CDR2 SYDVKM. This CDR3 spans 17 amino acids. CDR3 amino acids: CASSLEASSHVRYEQYF. CDR3 nucleotide sequence: TGTGCCAGCAGTTTAGAGGCATCTTCTCACGTACGTTACGAGCAGTACTTC.

The genes are TRBV28 and TRBJ1-1; D may be TRBD1 (6 bases). The CDR3 is 13 amino acids. In germline, CDR1 is MDHEN, CDR2 SYDVKM. V gave up 3 bases and J gave up 8 bases, with 13 bases separating them. CDR3 protein: CASSFGEGGEAFF. In nucleotides, the CDR3 is TGTGCCAGCAGTTTTGGGGAGGGGGGGGAAGCTTTCTTT.

This clone was counted a single time. The chain employs TRBV7-2 and TRBJ2-1; TRBD1 or TRBD2 may be the D gene (5 bases each). In germline, CDR1 is SGHTA, CDR2 FQGNSA. V lost 5 bases and J lost 3, with 11 bases in between. This CDR3 comprises 14 residues. In nucleotides, the CDR3 is TGTGCCAGCAGCCCCTGGGACGGCTACAATGAGCAGTTCTTC. Its translation is CASSPWDGYNEQFF.

This rearrangement joins TRBV2 to TRBJ2-7; tentative D call: TRBD2 (5 bases). V was pared by 11 bases and J by 4 bases, with 18 bases between. This CDR3 comprises 13 residues. CDR1 SNHLY and CDR2 FYNNEI come from the germline V gene. The CDR3 DNA sequence: TGTGCCGGGAGTAGTAGTCGGGGATACGAGCAGTACTTC. This sequence encodes CAGSSSRGYEQYF.

This clone was found once. The chain uses TRBV27 and TRBJ2-3; 9 nucleotides agree with TRBD2. The CDR3 is 17 residues long. Trimming removed 2 bases from V and 3 bases from J; junction bases left unmatched: 9. Germline V gives CDR1 MNHEY, CDR2 SMNVEV (reference sequence). The CDR3: CASSLKVGREGTDTQYF. As DNA, the CDR3 is TGTGCCAGCAGTTTAAAAGTAGGGCGGGAGGGGACAGATACGCAGTATTTT.

V and J are TRBV27 and TRBJ2-6; no definite D call. The V gene's germline CDR1 is MNHEY and CDR2 SMNVEV (reference sequence). V lost 2 bases to trimming and J lost 3 bases, with 11 bases between them. The CDR3 length is 16 residues. CDR3 region: CASSLGSAYGANVLTF. The CDR3 DNA reads as TGTGCCAGCAGTTTAGGGTCAGCGTATGGGGCCAACGTCCTGACTTTC.

Of note for this clone: The same CDR3 arises from other DNA sequences in this sample as well. The J gene is TRBJ1-1, the V gene TRBV27, with a tentative D call TRBD1 (5 bases). The germline CDR1 and CDR2 sequences are MNHEY and SMNVEV (reference sequence). V lost 2 bases to trimming and J lost 1 base, with 11 bases between them. The CDR3 runs to 15 residues. This CDR3 reads CASSLSPGSNTEAFF. In DNA form, the CDR3 reads TGTGCCAGCAGTTTAAGTCCAGGGTCGAACACTGAAGCTTTCTTT.

The chain employs TRBV4-1 and TRBJ1-5; TRBD1 matches at 7 bases. Losses at the gene ends were 0 bases for V and 7 bases for J; bases not matched to a gene: 6. Germline CDR1 is MGHRA and CDR2 is YSYEKL. The CDR3 is 15 residues long. The CDR3 loop reads CASSQDDREEQPQHF. CDR3 in DNA: TGCGCCAGCAGCCAAGATGACAGGGAGGAGCAGCCCCAGCATTTT.

This sequence joins TRBV4-3 and TRBJ2-2; 9 nucleotides align to TRBD1. CDR1 and CDR2 from the germline V gene are LGHNA and YSLEER. This CDR3 region has 16 residues. V was pared by 3 bases and J by 1 base, with 3 bases of the junction left unmatched. CDR3 protein: CASSQGQGGNTGELFF. CDR3 nucleotide sequence: TGCGCCAGCAGCCAGGGACAGGGAGGGAACACCGGGGAGCTGTTTTTT.

V and J are TRBV19 and TRBJ2-7; 9 nucleotides match TRBD1. The CDR3 spans 15 residues. CDR1 LNHDA and CDR2 SQIVND come from the germline V gene (reference sequence). V shed 5 bases, J shed 5 bases, and the junction held 10 bases outside the gene matches. The CDR3, as DNA: TGTGCCAGTAGTCCTTCCGGGACAGGGCTCCACGAGCAGTACTTC. This sequence encodes CASSPSGTGLHEQYF.

This clone was recorded once. The rearrangement uses TRBV27 and TRBJ1-1, with D unclear. CDR3 size: 14 residues. The germline V and J ends were trimmed by 6 bases and 0 bases, with 11 bases remaining between them. Germline values: CDR1 MNHEY, CDR2 SMNVEV (reference sequence). CDR3 loop: CASSPTAVNTEAFF. The CDR3 nucleotides read TGTGCCAGCAGCCCGACGGCAGTGAACACTGAAGCTTTCTTT.

The rearrangement joins TRBV28 to TRBJ1-5; D is possibly TRBD1 (6 bases). The germline CDR1 and CDR2 sequences are MDHEN and SYDVKM. V lost 5 bases, J lost 2 bases, and 13 bases lay in between. The CDR3 covers 15 residues. CDR3 coding DNA: TGTGCCAGCAGTATTACAGGGAACGGCAATCAGCCCCAGCATTTT. Translating gives CASSITGNGNQPQHF.

This chain joins TRBV6-5 and TRBJ2-3; 7 bases are shared with TRBD2. In germline, CDR1 is MNHEY, CDR2 SVGAGI. Trimming at V came to 10 bases and at J to 3 bases, leaving 7 bases not matched to a gene. This CDR3 is 13 amino acids long. The chain's CDR3 is CAIRRESTDTQYF. CDR3 DNA sequence: TGTGCCATCAGGCGGGAGAGTACAGATACGCAGTATTTT.